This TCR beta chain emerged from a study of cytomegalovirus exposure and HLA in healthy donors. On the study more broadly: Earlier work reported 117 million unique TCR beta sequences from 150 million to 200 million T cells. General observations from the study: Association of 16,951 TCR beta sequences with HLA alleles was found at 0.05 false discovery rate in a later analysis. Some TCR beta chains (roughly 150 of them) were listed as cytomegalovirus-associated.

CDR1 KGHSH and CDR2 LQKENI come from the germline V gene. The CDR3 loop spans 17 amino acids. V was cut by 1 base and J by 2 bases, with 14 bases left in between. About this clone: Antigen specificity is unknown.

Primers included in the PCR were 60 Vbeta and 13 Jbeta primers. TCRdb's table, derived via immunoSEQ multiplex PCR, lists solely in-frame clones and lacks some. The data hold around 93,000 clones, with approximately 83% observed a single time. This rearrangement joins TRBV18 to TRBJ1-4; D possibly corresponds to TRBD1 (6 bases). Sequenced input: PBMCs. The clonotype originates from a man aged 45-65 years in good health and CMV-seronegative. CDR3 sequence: CASSPRGTGTTNEKLFF. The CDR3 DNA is TGTGCCAGCTCACCACGGGGAACAGGGACCACTAATGAAAAACTGTTTTTT.